Given below is one T cell receptor (beta chain) in context. The data belong to a study of T cell changes during pregnancy in multiple sclerosis. This CDR3 contains 15 residues. Germline V gives CDR1 SNHLY, CDR2 FYNNEI. The junction had 9 bases not matched to a gene; V was cut back by 8 bases and J by 3 bases. The repertoire was sequenced with immunoSEQ multiplex PCR; TCRdb's copy has only in-frame clones and lacks some. The sample yields 40,000 to 50,000 clones, roughly 93% seen once. This receptor was obtained from a female donor with multiple sclerosis, enrolled in a pregnancy study. Here the sequenced sample was CD8+ T cells from peripheral blood mononuclear cells, taken in the first trimester of pregnancy. This chain uses TRBV2 with TRBJ2-3; TRBD1 matches at 9 bases. The CDR3 region is CASDKDRGATDTQYF. DNA for the CDR3: TGTGCCAGCGATAAAGACAGGGGGGCAACAGATACGCAGTATTTT.